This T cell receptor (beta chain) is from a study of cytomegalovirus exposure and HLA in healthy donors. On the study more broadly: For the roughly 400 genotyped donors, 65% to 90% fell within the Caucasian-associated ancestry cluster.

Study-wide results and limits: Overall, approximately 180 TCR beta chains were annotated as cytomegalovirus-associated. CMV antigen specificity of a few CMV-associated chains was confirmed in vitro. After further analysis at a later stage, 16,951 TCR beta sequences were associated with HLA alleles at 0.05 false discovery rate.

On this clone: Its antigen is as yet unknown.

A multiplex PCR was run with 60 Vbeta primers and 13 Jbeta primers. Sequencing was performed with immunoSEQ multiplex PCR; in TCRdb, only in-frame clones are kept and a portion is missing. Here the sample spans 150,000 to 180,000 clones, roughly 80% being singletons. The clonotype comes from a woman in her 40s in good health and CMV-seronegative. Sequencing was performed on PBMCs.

CDR3 sequence: CASSLMGQGAGNTIYF. Written as DNA, the CDR3 is TGTGCCAGCAGCTTAATGGGCCAGGGCGCTGGAAACACCATATATTTT. V gene TRBV7-2 combines with J gene TRBJ1-3, with a tentative D call TRBD1 (5 bases). V was shortened by 2 bases and J by 2 bases, with 13 bases between the two germline ends. The germline V gene has CDR1 SGHTA and CDR2 FQGNSA. This CDR3 contains 16 residues.